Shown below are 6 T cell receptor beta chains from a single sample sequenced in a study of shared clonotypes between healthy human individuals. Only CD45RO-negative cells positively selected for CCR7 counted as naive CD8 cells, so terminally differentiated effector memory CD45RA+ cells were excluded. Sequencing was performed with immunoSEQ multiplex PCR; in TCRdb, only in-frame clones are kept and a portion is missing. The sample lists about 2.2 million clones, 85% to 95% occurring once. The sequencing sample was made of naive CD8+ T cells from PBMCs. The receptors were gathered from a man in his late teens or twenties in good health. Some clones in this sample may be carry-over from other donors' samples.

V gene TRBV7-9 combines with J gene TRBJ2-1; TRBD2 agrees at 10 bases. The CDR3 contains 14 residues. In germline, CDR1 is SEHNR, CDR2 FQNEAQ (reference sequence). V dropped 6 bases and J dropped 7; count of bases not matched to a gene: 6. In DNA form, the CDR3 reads TGTGCCAGCAGACAGCGGGAGGGCCATAATGAGCAGTTCTTC. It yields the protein CASRQREGHNEQFF.

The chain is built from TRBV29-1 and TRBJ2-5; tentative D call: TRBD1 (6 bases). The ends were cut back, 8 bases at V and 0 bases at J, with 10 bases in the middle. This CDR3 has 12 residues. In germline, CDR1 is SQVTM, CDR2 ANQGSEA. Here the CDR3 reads CSLWTDQETQYF. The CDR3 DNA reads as TGCAGCCTATGGACAGACCAAGAGACCCAGTACTTC.

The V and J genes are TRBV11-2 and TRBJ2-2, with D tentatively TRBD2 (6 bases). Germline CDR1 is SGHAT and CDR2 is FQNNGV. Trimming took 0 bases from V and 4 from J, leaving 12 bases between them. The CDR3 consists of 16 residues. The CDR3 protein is CASSLDVGSITGELFF. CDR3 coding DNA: TGTGCCAGCAGCTTAGACGTCGGGAGTATCACCGGGGAGCTGTTTTTT.

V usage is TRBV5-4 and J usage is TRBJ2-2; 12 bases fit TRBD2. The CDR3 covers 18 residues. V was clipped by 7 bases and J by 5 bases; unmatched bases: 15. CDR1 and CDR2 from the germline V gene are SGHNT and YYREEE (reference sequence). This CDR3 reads CASAGTSGSQGGTGELFF. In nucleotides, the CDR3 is TGTGCCAGCGCTGGGACTAGCGGGTCCCAAGGGGGGACCGGGGAGCTGTTTTTT.

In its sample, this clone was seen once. In nucleotides, the CDR3 is TGTGCCAGCAGCACCGGACAGGCCAGCACAGATACGCAGTATTTT. Its translation: CASSTGQASTDTQYF. The chain recombines TRBV9 with TRBJ2-3, with 7 bases identical to TRBD1. Germline-derived CDR1 and CDR2 are SGDLS and YYNGEE. The CDR3 totals 15 residues. V gave up 4 bases and J gave up 0 bases; unmatched junction bases: 5.

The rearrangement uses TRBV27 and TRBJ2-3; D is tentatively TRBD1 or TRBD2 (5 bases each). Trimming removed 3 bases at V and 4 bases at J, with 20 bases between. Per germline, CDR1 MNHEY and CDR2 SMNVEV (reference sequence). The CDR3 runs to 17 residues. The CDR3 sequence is CASSFFPGASSADTQYF. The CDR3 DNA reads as TGTGCCAGCAGTTTCTTCCCCGGGGCTAGCTCCGCAGATACGCAGTATTTT.